These 25 T cell receptor beta chains came from one sample sequenced in a study of T cell responses to AZD1222 COVID-19 vaccine. Repertoires were generated with immunoSEQ multiplex PCR, while TCRdb's copy carries only in-frame clones and drops some. The sample records about 100,000 clones, around 90% being singletons. Specimen: peripheral blood, collected on day 0 of AZD1222 vaccination. The origin of the receptors is an adult in good health.

The chain employs TRBV7-9 and TRBJ2-2; the D gene is possibly TRBD2 (6 bases). Trimming removed 6 bases from V and 4 bases from J, with 15 bases in between. The CDR3 runs 15 residues. Per the germline V gene, CDR1 is SEHNR and CDR2 is FQNEAQ (reference sequence). The CDR3 DNA follows: TGTGCCAGCAGACTAGGCATCGGGAGCACCGGGGAGCTGTTTTTT. Protein sequence: CASRLGIGSTGELFF.

This chain joins TRBV7-9 and TRBJ2-1, with 8 positions matching TRBD1. The J segment lost 4 bases and the V segment lost 0 bases, leaving 2 bases of the junction unmatched. Germline CDR1 reads SEHNR; CDR2 reads FQNEAQ (reference sequence). This CDR3 spans 15 amino acids. DNA of the CDR3: TGTGCCAGCAGCTTAGCGGGACAGGCATACAATGAGCAGTTCTTC. Residues: CASSLAGQAYNEQFF. Based on the CDR3 plus reference TRBV7-9 and TRBJ2-1, the full variable domain is DTGVSQNPRHKITKRGQNVTFRCDPISEHNRLYWYRQTLGQGPEFLTYFQNEAQLEKSRLLSDRFSAERPKGSFSTLEIQRTEQGDSAMYLCASSLAGQAYNEQFFGPGTRLTVL.

The rearrangement links TRBV18 to TRBJ1-1; D not resolved. Per germline, CDR1 KGHSH and CDR2 LQKENI. Trimming took 3 bases from V and 6 from J, leaving 14 bases between them. The CDR3 covers 14 residues. For the CDR3, the DNA is TGTGCCAGCTCACCTCCGTCGTTTGCGGCTGAAGCTTTCTTT. Amino acid sequence: CASSPPSFAAEAFF.

V usage is TRBV27 and J usage is TRBJ1-2; maybe TRBD1 (5 bases). V dropped 2 bases and J dropped 8 bases, with 15 bases sitting between them. Germline CDR1 MNHEY, CDR2 SMNVEV (reference sequence). This CDR3 is 14 amino acids long. CDR3 sequence reads: CASSLIGTRGGYTF. The DNA for the CDR3 is TGTGCCAGCAGTTTAATCGGAACTAGGGGAGGCTACACCTTC.

The rearrangement uses TRBV7-3 and TRBJ2-3; unclear D gene. The V gene's germline CDR1 is SGHTA and CDR2 FQGTGA. Trimming shortened V by 1 base and J by 0 bases, and 8 bases separated the two germline ends. The CDR3 is 15 amino acids. In DNA form, the CDR3 reads TGTGCCAGCAGCTTAATGGGATTTAGCACAGATACGCAGTATTTT. As protein: CASSLMGFSTDTQYF.

This chain links TRBV14 with TRBJ2-3; D not resolved. Germline V CDR1 and CDR2: SGHDN, FVKESK. The V and J ends lost 3 bases and 6 bases respectively, with 10 bases between them. The CDR3 spans 13 residues. The CDR3 DNA is TGTGCCAGCAGCCATAGGTACGGGGATACGCAGTATTTT. Translated, it gives CASSHRYGDTQYF.

This rearrangement joins TRBV4-2 to TRBJ2-1, with a weak D call TRBD2 (6 bases). The CDR3 runs 17 residues. The germline V gene has CDR1 LGHNA and CDR2 YNFKEQ. V was trimmed by 0 bases and J by 4 bases, leaving 16 bases between them. The chain's CDR3 is CASSQEAGTDSYNEQFF. CDR3 nucleotides: TGTGCCAGCAGCCAAGAAGCCGGGACTGATTCTTACAATGAGCAGTTCTTC.

The chain couples TRBV5-6 to TRBJ1-4; D may be TRBD1 (5 bases). This CDR3 is 15 amino acids long. The germline V gene has CDR1 SGHDT and CDR2 YYEEEE. Deletions cut 6 bases from V and 7 bases from J, with 19 bases between. The CDR3 sequence is CASNSYGRESEKLFF. The CDR3, as DNA: TGTGCCAGCAACTCCTACGGCAGGGAAAGTGAAAAACTGTTTTTT.

CDR3 DNA: TGTGCCAGCAGGTCGGGACAGTCCTCCTACGAGCAGTACTTC. As protein: CASRSGQSSYEQYF. The chain has TRBV28 and TRBJ2-7; 7 bases map to TRBD1. The CDR3 runs 14 residues. V shed 6 bases and J 0 bases; nucleotides not matched to a gene: 5. Germline CDR1 reads MDHEN; CDR2 reads SYDVKM.

The V call is TRBV5-6, the J call TRBJ2-5; 9 bases align to TRBD1. J gave up 4 bases and V 5 bases, and 9 bases lay outside the gene matches. CDR1 and CDR2 from the germline V gene are SGHDT and YYEEEE. The CDR3 runs 15 residues. This CDR3 reads CASSSGQGIGETQYF. The CDR3 nucleotides are TGTGCCAGCAGTTCGGGACAGGGTATCGGAGAGACCCAGTACTTC. The full variable domain, completed using reference TRBV5-6 and TRBJ2-5, is DAGVTQSPTHLIKTRGQQVTLRCSPKSGHDTVSWYQQALGQGPQFIFQYYEEEERQRGNFPDRFSGHQFPNYSSELNVNALLLGDSALYLCASSSGQGIGETQYFGPGTRLLVL.

The V gene is TRBV7-9, the J gene TRBJ1-1; D might be TRBD1 (5 bases). Germline values: CDR1 SEHNR, CDR2 FQNEAQ (reference sequence). V lost 6 bases and J 2 bases, leaving 13 bases between the germline ends. The CDR3 contains 14 residues. The CDR3 DNA reads TGTGCCAGCAGTTGGGACGGAAGAAACACTGAAGCTTTCTTT. Translated, it gives CASSWDGRNTEAFF.

In its sample, this clone was seen once. The V call is TRBV18, the J call TRBJ1-5; weak D call: TRBD1 (6 bases). The V and J ends lost 3 bases and 4 bases respectively, with 19 bases between them. Germline-derived CDR1 and CDR2 are KGHSH and LQKENI. The CDR3 runs 17 residues. CDR3 DNA sequence: TGTGCCAGCTCACCCGATGGGGGCCCGGACACTAATCAGCCCCAGCATTTT. Amino acids: CASSPDGGPDTNQPQHF.

J is TRBJ1-1 and V is TRBV7-9; no clear D gene. Trimming shortened V by 5 bases and J by 2 bases, and 15 bases separated the two germline ends. CDR3 length: 15 residues. The germline gives CDR1 SEHNR, CDR2 FQNEAQ (reference sequence). Here the CDR3 reads CASSPESRGNTEAFF. CDR3 DNA sequence: TGTGCCAGCAGCCCAGAGTCGCGGGGAAACACTGAAGCTTTCTTT.

This clone was recorded a few times. The V and J genes are TRBV28 and TRBJ2-7, with D possibly called TRBD1 or TRBD2 (5 bases each). CDR3 length: 14 residues. V shed 3 bases and J shed 5 bases, with 14 bases lying between them. Germline CDR1 reads MDHEN; CDR2 reads SYDVKM. CDR3 coding DNA: TGTGCCAGCAGTTTGAGGGGCATAATGGACGAGCAGTACTTC. Translation: CASSLRGIMDEQYF.

CDR3 DNA sequence: TGTGCCAGCAGCCAACTAGCGGGAGAGGCAGATACGCAGTATTTT. Protein sequence: CASSQLAGEADTQYF. The chain couples TRBV6-4 to TRBJ2-3; 11 bases agree with TRBD2. The V gene end was trimmed by 6 bases and the J gene end by 4 bases; junction bases not matched to a gene: 6. The CDR3 consists of 15 residues. The germline V gene encodes CDR1 MRHNA and CDR2 SNTAGT.

The chain has TRBV30 and TRBJ1-1; no clear D. Germline assignment: CDR1 GTSNPN and CDR2 SVGIG (reference sequence). V dropped 1 base and J dropped 3 bases, with 9 bases sitting between them. The CDR3 has 13 residues. Here the CDR3 DNA reads TGTGCCTGGAGTGAGGGAGGCGACACTGAAGCTTTCTTT. This codes for CAWSEGGDTEAFF.

As concerns this clone: The same CDR3 also results from other DNA sequences found in this sample. The genes are TRBV9 and TRBJ2-5; 7 bases fit TRBD1. The V and J ends lost 3 bases and 5 bases, in that order; junction bases with no gene match: 4. This CDR3 comprises 13 residues. Germline V gene lookup returns CDR1 SGDLS and CDR2 YYNGEE. In DNA, the CDR3 is TGTGCCAGCAGCGGACAGGGTCTGGAGACCCAGTACTTC. Translation gives CASSGQGLETQYF.

V and J are TRBV19 and TRBJ2-1; 8 nucleotides align to TRBD2. CDR3 length: 16 amino acids. J gave up 4 bases and V 5 bases, and 10 bases lay outside the gene matches. Germline CDR1 is LNHDA and CDR2 is SQIVND (reference sequence). CDR3 nucleotide sequence: TGTGCCAGTAGTCTCCCGGGGAGCGGGAGTTACAATGAGCAGTTCTTC. Its protein is CASSLPGSGSYNEQFF.

V gene TRBV11-2 combines with J gene TRBJ2-2; TRBD2 matches 11 bases. The CDR3 sequence is 18 residues long. V gave up 4 bases and J gave up 2 bases; unmatched junction bases: 9. Looked up from germline, CDR1 is SGHAT and CDR2 is FQNNGV. CDR3 sequence: CASSSGTSGNSNTGELFF. In nucleotides, the CDR3 is TGTGCCAGCAGCTCCGGGACTAGCGGAAATTCTAACACCGGGGAGCTGTTTTTT. Full variable domain (outside the CDR3, taken from reference TRBV11-2 and TRBJ2-2): EAGVAQSPRYKIIEKRQSVAFWCNPISGHATLYWYQQILGQGPKLLIQFQNNGVVDDSQLPKDRFSAERLKGVDSTLKIQPAKLEDSAVYLCASSSGTSGNSNTGELFFGEGSRLTVL.

This clone has only one observation. The chain employs TRBV28 and TRBJ1-2, with D perhaps matching TRBD1 (5 bases). The length of the CDR3 is 12 residues. V dropped 3 bases and J dropped 5 bases, with 7 bases sitting between them. Germline lookup yields CDR1 MDHEN and CDR2 SYDVKM. The DNA of the CDR3 is TGTGCCAGCAGTTTTTGGACATATGGCTACACCTTC. Protein: CASSFWTYGYTF.

The CDR3 here is CASSVPRGGTGKETQYF. As DNA, the CDR3 is TGTGCCAGCAGCGTCCCCCGGGGCGGGACAGGCAAAGAGACCCAGTACTTC. V gene TRBV9 combines with J gene TRBJ2-5, with 8 bases fitting TRBD1. The J segment lost 3 bases and the V segment lost 2 bases, leaving 12 bases of the junction unmatched. This CDR3 contains 17 residues. Germline assignment: CDR1 SGDLS and CDR2 YYNGEE. The whole variable domain, remainder taken from reference TRBV9 and TRBJ2-5, is DSGVTQTPKHLITATGQRVTLRCSPRSGDLSVYWYQQSLDQGLQFLIQYYNGEERAKGNILERFSAQQFPDLHSELNLSSLELGDSALYFCASSVPRGGTGKETQYFGPGTRLLVL.

The rearrangement uses TRBV5-1 and TRBJ2-2; 10 bases map to TRBD2. V gave up 0 bases and J gave up 3 bases; unmatched junction bases: 5. This CDR3 is 17 amino acids long. CDR1 and CDR2 (germline): SGHRS, YFSETQ. The DNA for the CDR3 is TGCGCCAGCAGCTTGGTGCCTAGCGGGGGAGACACCGGGGAGCTGTTTTTT. Translation gives CASSLVPSGGDTGELFF.

V usage is TRBV27 and J usage is TRBJ2-1, with 8 bases identical to TRBD2. Germline CDR1 reads MNHEY; CDR2 reads SMNVEV (reference sequence). V was clipped by 2 bases and J by 1 base; unmatched bases: 4. CDR3 length: 16 residues. The CDR3 reads CASSLDSGVSYNEQFF. For the CDR3, the DNA is TGTGCCAGCAGTTTAGATAGCGGGGTGTCCTACAATGAGCAGTTCTTC.

The CDR3 nucleotides are TGTGCCAGCAGCTTAGATCTGGTGAACACTGAAGCTTTCTTT. It encodes CASSLDLVNTEAFF. The rearrangement joins TRBV7-8 to TRBJ1-1; D not resolved. CDR1 SGHVS and CDR2 FQNEAQ come from the germline V gene. V lost 1 base to trimming and J lost 0 bases, with 6 bases between them. The CDR3 is made up of 14 amino acids.

The CDR3 coding sequence is TGCGCCAGCAGCTTGGACAGGCACACTGAAGCTTTCTTT. Protein: CASSLDRHTEAFF. The chain combines TRBV5-1 with TRBJ1-1, with D possibly being TRBD1 (5 bases). This CDR3 is built from 13 residues. The V gene lost 0 bases and the J gene lost 3 bases, with 6 bases spanning the gap. The germline V gene encodes CDR1 SGHRS and CDR2 YFSETQ. Together with reference TRBV5-1 and TRBJ1-1, the CDR3 gives the full variable domain: KAGVTQTPRYLIKTRGQQVTLSCSPISGHRSVSWYQQTPGQGLQFLFEYFSETQRNKGNFPGRFSGRQFSNSRSEMNVSTLELGDSALYLCASSLDRHTEAFFGQGTRLTVV.